This T cell receptor beta chain is from a study of beta chain features in type 1 diabetes. Broader study findings: Type 1 diabetes patients showed a moderate but significant shortening of TCRB CDR3s in all four CD4+ subsets.

What was sequenced were expressed TCRB transcripts, since all of the isolated RNA had been reverse transcribed. The assay was immunoSEQ multiplex PCR, and TCRdb's table has in-frame clones only and misses some. The sample contains 60,000 to 75,000 clones, 49% of which appear only once. Turning to this clone: Its target is not known.

CDR1 MNHEY and CDR2 SVGAGI come from the germline V gene. V lost 6 bases, J lost 1 base, and 14 bases lay in between. CDR3 length: 15 residues. The chain combines TRBV6-5 with TRBJ2-3, with D tentatively TRBD2 (6 bases). The sequence was obtained from a man aged 30 to 39 with type 1 diabetes. The sample was central memory CD4+ T cells from blood. The CDR3 here is CASRSGTHGTDTQYF. CDR3 DNA: TGTGCCAGCAGGTCGGGGACTCATGGCACAGATACGCAGTATTTT.